Following are 31 T cell receptor beta chains from one sample sequenced in a study of blood T cells in healthy people across ages (dated by TCRdb to between 2015 and 2017). The library was made by 5' RACE. A second PCR of 7 to 11 cycles was performed with a sample-barcoded 5' primer and a J-beta primer mix. TCRdb applied fastp at Q25 and MiXCR to the public reads, then kept only in-frame beta chains. Rows are combined by CDR3 protein, so each entry shows the most common genes and DNA. For this sample there are fewer than 2,000,000 distinct CDR3 sequences; approximately 40% appear just once. The ten biggest clones cover roughly 23% of the sample. The sequenced sample consisted of blood. The receptor source for this set is a human donor in good health.

The chain recombines TRBV7-9 with TRBJ1-4; 7 bases fit TRBD1. The J segment lost 0 bases and the V segment lost 5 bases, leaving 6 bases of the junction unmatched. The germline CDR1 and CDR2 sequences are SEHNR and FQNEAQ (reference sequence). This CDR3 comprises 16 residues. This CDR3 reads CASSPGQIATNEKLFF. The CDR3 nucleotides are TGTGCCAGCAGCCCGGGACAGATTGCAACTAATGAAAAACTGTTTTTT.

The chain combines TRBV12-3 or TRBV12-4 with TRBJ2-3; no clear D. The CDR3 totals 14 residues. Trimming stripped 3 bases from V and 2 bases from J, with 9 bases between. The CDR3 region has the DNA TGTGCCAGCAGTTTGATCTCACACACAGATACGCAGTATTTT. Its translation: CASSLISHTDTQYF.

In DNA, the CDR3 is TGTGCCAGCTTTGACGGGGGGTACGGTACTGAAGCTTTCTTT. Amino acid sequence: CASFDGGYGTEAFF. The V call is TRBV27, the J call TRBJ1-1; possible D gene TRBD1, 5 bases. Trimming removed 8 bases at V and 5 bases at J, with 18 bases between. The germline CDR1 and CDR2 sequences are MNHEY and SMNVEV (reference sequence). This CDR3 is built from 14 residues.

This clonotype was found a few times. The chain uses TRBV10-3 and TRBJ1-2; TRBD1 matches 8 bases. This CDR3 has 14 amino acids. CDR1 and CDR2 from the germline V gene are ENHRY and SYGVKD. The V gene end was trimmed by 5 bases and the J gene end by 5 bases; junction bases not matched to a gene: 7. The DNA of the CDR3 is TGTGCCATCAGTCGAGGACAGGGAGAGTATGGCTACACCTTC. Translated, it gives CAISRGQGEYGYTF.

As regards this clonotype: The junction and the germline gene differ at one end; a read error may be behind it. The V and J genes are TRBV7-2 and TRBJ2-3; D is undetermined. CDR1 and CDR2 from the germline V gene are SGHTA and FQGNSA. The CDR3 runs to 16 residues. CDR3 loop: CASSLGIQEITDMQYF. CDR3 nucleotide sequence: TGTGCCAGCAGCTTAGGTATCCAGGAAATCACAGATATGCAGTATTTT.

This clonotype appeared a few times. The chain is built from TRBV15 and TRBJ2-1; D unresolved. The CDR3 length is 13 residues. Germline CDR1 is LNHNV and CDR2 is YYDKDF (reference sequence). Trimming removed 1 base from V and 6 bases from J, with 7 bases in between. This chain's CDR3 is CATSRVTANEQFF. In DNA, the CDR3 is TGTGCCACCAGCAGAGTCACGGCCAATGAGCAGTTCTTC.

This clonotype has only a few counts. The rearrangement uses TRBV25-1 and TRBJ2-1, with D possibly matching TRBD1 (5 bases). CDR3 length: 14 residues. Trimming pared 7 bases from V and 7 bases from J, leaving 17 bases between. Per the germline V gene, CDR1 is MGHDK and CDR2 is SYGVNS. The DNA for the CDR3 is TGTGCCAGCAACCGGCAGGGTCACGGTAATGAGCAGTTCTTC. Protein product: CASNRQGHGNEQFF.

This clonotype has a handful of counts. This sequence joins TRBV7-2 and TRBJ1-1, with D unresolved. The ends were cut back, 5 bases at V and 3 bases at J, with 19 bases in the middle. Germline loops: CDR1 SGHTA, CDR2 FQGNSA. CDR3 length equals 16 residues. CDR3: CASSLRPLDGYTEAFF. Here the CDR3 DNA reads TGTGCCAGCAGCCTCCGCCCACTCGACGGATACACTGAAGCTTTCTTT.

The V gene is TRBV19, the J gene TRBJ2-3, with TRBD2 as a possible D gene (5 bases). Between the trimmed V and J ends, which lost 2 bases and 6 bases, there was a span of 15 bases. There are 15 residues in the CDR3. CDR1 is LNHDA and CDR2 is SQIVND in the germline V gene (reference sequence). The CDR3 DNA is TGTGCCAGTAGTATAATCGGCGGGTACTCGGATACGCAGTATTTT. This sequence encodes CASSIIGGYSDTQYF.

This clonotype has only a few counts. The gene calls are TRBV6-6 and TRBJ2-5, with D perhaps TRBD1 or TRBD2 (6 bases each). The better agreement between TRBJ2-7 and the DNA end casts doubt on the J call. CDR3 size: 14 residues. CDR1 and CDR2 (germline): MNHNY, SVGAGI (reference sequence). Written as DNA, the CDR3 is TGTGCCAGCAGGGAGGGGGGCGAGGGTTTCGAGCAGTACTTC. Protein product: CASREGGEGFEQYF.

This sequence joins TRBV5-4 and TRBJ1-1; a possible D gene is TRBD1 (5 bases). The V end lost 5 bases, the J end lost 1 base, and 18 bases lay between the germline ends. Germline V gene lookup returns CDR1 SGHNT and CDR2 YYREEE (reference sequence). The CDR3 is made up of 16 amino acids. For the CDR3, the DNA is TGTGCCAGCAGGGCAGGCCTAGGGACGGGGAACACTGAAGCTTTCTTT. This sequence encodes CASRAGLGTGNTEAFF.

The chain couples TRBV9 to TRBJ2-5; no firm D call. V lost 7 bases, J lost 0 bases, and 13 bases lay in between. The germline V gene encodes CDR1 SGDLS and CDR2 YYNGEE. The CDR3 is 14 amino acids. CDR3 in amino acids: CASARTAYQETQYF. The CDR3 region has the DNA TGTGCCAGCGCGCGGACGGCGTACCAAGAGACCCAGTACTTC.

The chain uses TRBV29-1 and TRBJ2-3; TRBD1 is a possible D gene (5 bases). V was clipped by 5 bases and J by 6 bases, with 12 bases between them. From germline, CDR1 is SQVTM and CDR2 ANQGSEA. The CDR3 runs to 12 residues. This CDR3 is CSVSQGYDTQYF. As DNA, the CDR3 is TGCAGCGTTTCCCAGGGTTACGATACGCAGTATTTT.

This clonotype was detected a few times. The rearrangement uses TRBV6-5 and TRBJ2-1; a weak D match, TRBD1 (6 bases). CDR1 and CDR2 (germline): MNHEY, SVGAGI. CDR3 length equals 16 residues. Trimming shortened V by 1 base and J by 5 bases, and 15 bases separated the two germline ends. Written as DNA, the CDR3 is TGTGCCAGCAGTTACTTTGTAGGACAGACCAACAATGAGCAGTTCTTC. Protein sequence: CASSYFVGQTNNEQFF.

J is TRBJ2-7 and V is TRBV20-1; tentative D call: TRBD2 (7 bases). The CDR3 has 11 amino acids. V was trimmed by 7 bases and J by 5 bases, leaving 12 bases between them. The V gene's germline CDR1 is DFQATT and CDR2 SNEGSKA (reference sequence). CDR3 nucleotide sequence: TGCAGTGGTGGGGAGGGGGACGAGCAGTACTTC. Residues: CSGGEGDEQYF.

This chain joins TRBV5-5 and TRBJ1-2; 8 nucleotides line up with TRBD1. The CDR3 is 17 amino acids. Germline lookup yields CDR1 SGHKS and CDR2 YYEKEE (reference sequence). Losses at the gene ends were 2 bases for V and 4 bases for J; bases not matched to a gene: 13. The CDR3 coding sequence is TGTGCCAGCAGCTTCCTTGCGACAGGGGAAACGGTCTATGGCTACACCTTC. Translated: CASSFLATGETVYGYTF.

The chain links TRBV3-1 to TRBJ2-1; D gene uncertain. The CDR3 is 15 residues long. Germline lookup yields CDR1 LGHDT and CDR2 YNNKEL (reference sequence). Trimming removed 6 bases from V and 0 bases from J, with 12 bases in between. This CDR3 is CASSWIASSYNEQFF. In DNA form, the CDR3 reads TGTGCCAGCAGTTGGATAGCTAGCTCCTACAATGAGCAGTTCTTC.

In its sample, this clonotype was seen a few times. The chain couples TRBV20-1 to TRBJ1-1; D gene unclear. This CDR3 has 13 residues. Looked up from germline, CDR1 is DFQATT and CDR2 is SNEGSKA (reference sequence). V shed 3 bases and J shed 3 bases, with 11 bases lying between them. This CDR3 is CSARRRVDTEAFF. In nucleotides, the CDR3 is TGCAGTGCTAGGAGAAGGGTGGACACTGAAGCTTTCTTT.

Details on this clonotype: The DNA is left out, because the CDR3 cannot be placed on it with certainty; the CDR3 is given as TCRdb lists it. The chain carries TRBV5-1 and TRBJ1-1; the table's TRBD1 call for D was not verified on the DNA. Germline loops: CDR1 SGHRS, CDR2 YFSETQ. The CDR3 has 21 residues if both end residues are counted. The CDR3 is CASSLQTEGGQYFGPGTEAFF.

CDR3 residues: CSVKMGQNYGYTF. For the CDR3, the DNA is TGCAGTGTGAAAATGGGGCAGAACTATGGCTACACCTTC. This chain uses TRBV20-1 with TRBJ1-2, with a weak D call TRBD1 (5 bases). In germline, CDR1 is DFQATT, CDR2 SNEGSKA (reference sequence). Trimming stripped 7 bases from V and 2 bases from J, with 14 bases between. The CDR3 is 13 residues long.

The chain is built from TRBV6-1 and TRBJ2-6; D remains unclear. V was shortened by 7 bases and J by 2 bases, with 6 bases between the two germline ends. The CDR3 runs to 13 residues. Germline lookup yields CDR1 MNHNS and CDR2 SASEGT. The CDR3: CASTWAGANVLTF. CDR3 DNA: TGTGCCAGCACGTGGGCTGGGGCCAACGTCCTGACTTTC.

This sequence joins TRBV29-1 and TRBJ1-1; D is uncertain. This CDR3 is 13 amino acids long. Trimming took off 0 bases at V and 9 bases at J, with 14 bases between the two ends. Germline V gene data show CDR1 as SQVTM and CDR2 as ANQGSEA. The CDR3 is CSVEDEAGYQAFF. The CDR3 DNA reads TGCAGCGTTGAAGATGAAGCGGGATACCAAGCTTTCTTT.

This clonotype was picked up a small number of times. CDR3 protein: CASSLRLAGGLYEQYF. The CDR3 DNA is TGTGCCAGCAGCTTAAGACTAGCGGGGGGACTCTACGAGCAGTACTTC. The chain recombines TRBV7-2 with TRBJ2-7; 13 bases are a match to TRBD2. V lost 2 bases and J lost 3; bases outside the gene matches: 4. The V gene's germline CDR1 is SGHTA and CDR2 FQGNSA. This CDR3 comprises 16 residues.

This clonotype was observed a few times. The V call is TRBV24-1, the J call TRBJ1-6; D perhaps matches TRBD1 (5 bases). This CDR3 is built from 14 residues. Trimming took 5 bases from V and 8 from J, leaving 12 bases between them. In germline, CDR1 is KGHDR, CDR2 SFDVKD. This chain's CDR3 is CATSGNRRDSPLHF. CDR3 nucleotides: TGTGCCACCAGTGGTAACAGGCGAGATTCACCCCTCCACTTT.

The rearrangement joins TRBV5-5 to TRBJ2-1; no definite D call. The germline V gene has CDR1 SGHKS and CDR2 YYEKEE (reference sequence). Trimming shortened V by 6 bases and J by 5 bases, and 9 bases separated the two germline ends. This CDR3 comprises 12 residues. CDR3 DNA sequence: TGTGCCAGCACCTGGTCAAACAATGAGCAGTTCTTC. Its protein product is CASTWSNNEQFF.

The chain is built from TRBV7-3 and TRBJ1-6; TRBD1 might be the D (5 bases). Deletions cut 5 bases from V and 8 bases from J, with 16 bases between. Germline V lookup: CDR1 SGHTA, CDR2 FQGTGA. The CDR3 has 15 amino acids. The CDR3 loop reads CASSVFRRGDSPLHF. The CDR3 nucleotides are TGTGCCAGCAGCGTATTCCGGCGGGGGGATTCACCCCTCCACTTT.

There are many counts of this clonotype. J is TRBJ2-5 and V is TRBV7-2; 7 bases fit TRBD1. Germline trimming cut 5 bases from V and 2 bases from J; bases unmatched to any gene: 5. Germline CDR1 and CDR2: SGHTA and FQGNSA. The length of the CDR3 is 14 residues. The chain's CDR3 is CASSPQGVQETQYF. The CDR3 bases are TGTGCCAGCAGCCCGCAGGGGGTGCAAGAGACCCAGTACTTC.

The V and J genes are TRBV12-3 or TRBV12-4 and TRBJ2-1; the D is unclear. This CDR3 has 11 amino acids. Trimming left V 6 bases short and J 6 bases short, with 6 bases between. Here the CDR3 DNA reads TGTGCCAGCAGCCCAACCAATGAGCAGTTCTTC. Amino acids: CASSPTNEQFF.

J is TRBJ2-5 and V is TRBV29-1; TRBD2 is a possible D gene (7 bases). The CDR3 runs to 15 residues. Germline loops: CDR1 SQVTM, CDR2 ANQGSEA. Trimming stripped 2 bases from V and 5 bases from J, with 18 bases between. As DNA, the CDR3 is TGCAGCGTTGAATCGGTGGGGGGGCCGGGTGAGACCCAGTACTTC. It yields the protein CSVESVGGPGETQYF.

The chain combines TRBV24-1 with TRBJ2-1; the match to TRBD2 covers 8 bases. The CDR3 is 16 amino acids. In germline, CDR1 is KGHDR, CDR2 SFDVKD. Germline trimming cut 4 bases from V and 6 bases from J; bases unmatched to any gene: 10. The CDR3: CATSEAWRGDANEQFF. The CDR3 nucleotides are TGTGCCACCAGTGAGGCTTGGCGGGGGGATGCCAATGAGCAGTTCTTC.

The genes are TRBV18 and TRBJ2-5, with TRBD1 matching over 12 bases. The CDR3 has 16 amino acids. CDR1 is KGHSH and CDR2 is LQKENI in the germline V gene. Trimming took 6 bases from V and 11 from J; bases not matched to a gene: 16. This chain's CDR3 is CASSPGQGAQGAIQYF. The CDR3 DNA reads TGTGCCAGCTCGCCGGGACAGGGGGCCCAGGGGGCAATTCAGTACTTC. The full variable domain, with the rest looked up from reference TRBV18 and TRBJ2-5, is NAGVMQNPRHLVRRRGQEARLRCSPMKGHSHVYWYRQLPEEGLKFMVYLQKENIIDESGMPKERFSAEFPKEGPSILRIQQVVRGDSAAYFCASSPGQGAQGAIQYFGPGTRLLVL.